The T cell receptor beta chain described here comes from a study of OX40 agonist ivuxolimab in advanced cancers. Regarding the study in general: The costimulatory receptor OX40 (CD134) was targeted by ivuxolimab, a fully human IgG2 agonistic monoclonal antibody. In the dose-escalation cohort, 82.7% of patients were male, and the mean age was approximately 60 years, with a range of 23 to 79. Of the approximately 50 dose-escalation patients, hepatocellular carcinoma was present in about 20, melanoma in roughly 15, renal cell carcinoma in 9 and head and neck cancer in 9. The monotherapy dose-escalation portion (N = 52 patients) of the phase I ivuxolimab trial is reported in the paper. Prior anti-PD-1, anti-PD-L1 or anti-CTLA-4 therapy was permitted, and checkpoint inhibitors had been received by about 44% of dose-escalation patients. Partial responses occurred in three dose-escalation patients, of whom one had hepatocellular carcinoma and two had cutaneous melanoma. Intravenous ivuxolimab was administered to patients every 2 weeks at six dose levels: 0.01, 0.1, 0.3, 1.5, 3 and 10 mg/kg. Peripheral TCRbeta sequencing aimed to test whether ivuxolimab altered TCR sequence diversity and caused clonal T-cell expansion.

Patients with autoimmune disease history or receiving systemic immunosuppression were excluded from the trial. Peripheral blood for TCR sequencing was collected from all dose cohorts at baseline, on cycle 4 day 1, and on cycle 7 day 1. The samples were drawn from a first-in-human, open-label, multicenter phase I dose-escalation trial of ivuxolimab. The trial enrolled adults with locally advanced or metastatic head and neck squamous cell, hepatocellular, melanoma or renal cell carcinoma. Before TCR sequencing, CD4+ and CD8+ T cells were separately sorted from peripheral blood. Beyond this particular receptor, the publication reports: In partial responders in the 0.1-3.0 mg/kg groups, normalized peripheral clonal expansion was found to be among the lowest, especially among CD8+ T cells. At doses of 0.1 to 3.0 mg/kg, clonal expansion of both CD4+ and CD8+ T cells in blood was seen between baseline and week 6. Low levels of normalized T-cell clonal expansion were also seen in some nonresponding patients. After ivuxolimab, expanded clones were on average more numerous among CD8+ T cells than among CD4+ T cells. Which antigens the clonally expanded peripheral T cells were specific for was not determined.

For this clone: It lacks a known antigen. Base qualities are missing; no much larger clone stands one base away.

Genomic DNA was isolated from the sorted cells so that the TCRbeta CDR3 region could be sequenced. TCRbeta CDR3 regions were sequenced using the immunoSEQ Assay. TCRdb limited this immuneACCESS table to in-frame rearrangements with V and J called. A share of clones is missing; checked studies link under half to unresolved V genes, and the rest is unexplained. A total of roughly 52,000 clones appear in this sample, 77% of them only once. The biggest ten clones account for 5% to 6.5% of the sample. Source: CD4+ or CD8+ T cells sorted from blood, taken in a trial of the OX40 agonist ivuxolimab. This receptor was identified in an adult with an advanced solid tumor such as melanoma, head and neck, liver or kidney cancer.

Here is the DNA: TGTGCCAGTATCCCGGACATCAGCTACACTGAAGCTTTCTTT. It translates as CASIPDISYTEAFF. The rearranged chain carries TRBV19 and TRBJ1-1; TRBD1 might be the D gene, on 5 matching bases. Taken from the germline V gene (reference sequence), the CDR1 and CDR2 loops are LNHDA and SQIVND. V and J are truncated by 7 bases and 3 bases respectively, leaving an intervening sequence of 15 bases. The CDR3, from cysteine to phenylalanine, totals 14 residues. This entry keeps only the CDR3 DNA: 42 bases, framed from base 1.